This T cell receptor beta chain emerged from a study of blood T cells in healthy people across ages. The study, taken as a whole, reports: Donors of long life had a larger count of naive CD4+ cells and greater diversity than aged donors. Researchers said unsorted PBMCs prevented a conclusive naive versus antigen-experienced comparison.

This clonotype has only a few counts. Antigen: not known. Combining a sample-barcoded 5' primer with a J-beta primer mix, a second PCR ran for roughly 6 to 11 cycles. One entry per CDR3 protein results from TCRdb running MiXCR on the 5' RACE reads. This table has around 650,000 distinct CDR3 sequences, around 41% appearing once. The total RNA that was extracted per sample amounted to at least 5.5 micrograms. Trimming removed 3 bases from V and 4 bases from J; junction bases left unmatched: 6. The CDR3 totals 16 residues. Germline V gene sequence: CDR1 LNHNV, CDR2 YYDKDF (reference sequence). This clonotype was sampled from an elderly man in good health. This chain links TRBV15 with TRBJ2-1; TRBD2 matches at 10 bases. Material: blood. CDR3: CATSSATSGVYNEQFF. DNA for the CDR3: TGTGCCACCAGCAGTGCAACTAGCGGGGTTTACAATGAGCAGTTCTTC.